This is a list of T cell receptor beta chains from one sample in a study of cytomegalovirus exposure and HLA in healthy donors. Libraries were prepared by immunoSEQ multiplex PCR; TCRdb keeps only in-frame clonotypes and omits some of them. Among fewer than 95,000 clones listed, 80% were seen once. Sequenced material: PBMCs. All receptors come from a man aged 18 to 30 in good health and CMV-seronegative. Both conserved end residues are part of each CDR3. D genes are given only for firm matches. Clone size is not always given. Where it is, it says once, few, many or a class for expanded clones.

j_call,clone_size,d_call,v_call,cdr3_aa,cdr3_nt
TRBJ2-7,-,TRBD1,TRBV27,CASSPPGQHYEQYF,TGTGCCAGCAGTCCCCCGGGACAGCACTACGAGCAGTACTTC
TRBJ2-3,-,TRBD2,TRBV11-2,CASSDPTSGVPDTQYF,TGTGCCAGCAGCGACCCAACTAGCGGGGTCCCAGATACGCAGTATTTT
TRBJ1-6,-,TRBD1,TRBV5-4,CASSSGQGNSPLHF,TGTGCCAGCAGCTCGGGACAGGGGAATTCACCCCTCCACTTT
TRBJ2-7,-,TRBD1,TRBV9,CASGRGQGNYEQYF,TGTGCCAGCGGTAGGGGACAGGGGAACTACGAGCAGTACTTC
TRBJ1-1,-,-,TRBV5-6,CASSLYRVRNTEAFF,TGTGCCAGCAGCTTATACAGGGTAAGGAACACTGAAGCTTTCTTT
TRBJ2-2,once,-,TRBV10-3,CAISESTGPGELFF,TGTGCCATCAGTGAGTCTACAGGGCCCGGGGAGCTGTTTTTT
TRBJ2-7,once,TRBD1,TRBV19,CASSIRDRSYEQYF,TGTGCCAGTAGTATCCGGGACAGATCCTACGAGCAGTACTTC
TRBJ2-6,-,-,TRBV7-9,CASSLVGSLSGANVLTF,TGTGCCAGCAGCTTAGTGGGGAGCCTATCTGGGGCCAACGTCCTGACTTTC
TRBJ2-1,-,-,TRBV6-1,CASSGANEQFF,TGTGCCAGCAGTGGGGCAAATGAGCAGTTCTTC
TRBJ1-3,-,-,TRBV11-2,CASSLDLTGSGNTIYF,TGTGCCAGCAGCTTAGATCTTACGGGGTCTGGAAACACCATATATTTT
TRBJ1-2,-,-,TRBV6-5,CASSYAGLGGYTF,TGTGCCAGCAGTTACGCGGGGCTTGGTGGCTACACCTTC
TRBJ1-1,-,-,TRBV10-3,CAISESIGAGGSTEAFF,TGTGCCATCAGTGAGTCGATCGGTGCTGGAGGGTCCACTGAAGCTTTCTTT
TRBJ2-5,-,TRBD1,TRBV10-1,CASSESTGGESSGSQGYF,TGCGCCAGCAGTGAGTCGACAGGGGGCGAATCATCTGGGTCTCAAGGGTACTTC
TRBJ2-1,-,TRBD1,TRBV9,CASSATGVTYNEQFF,TGTGCCAGCAGCGCGACAGGGGTAACCTACAATGAGCAGTTCTTC
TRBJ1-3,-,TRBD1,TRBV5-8,CASSWGQPARNTIYF,TGTGCCAGCAGCTGGGGACAGCCGGCACGAAACACCATATATTTT
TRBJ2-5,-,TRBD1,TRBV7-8,CASSWDRDGTQYF,TGTGCCAGCAGCTGGGACAGGGATGGGACCCAGTACTTC
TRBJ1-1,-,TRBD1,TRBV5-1,CASSLGGTENTEAFF,TGCGCCAGCAGCTTGGGGGGGACAGAGAACACTGAAGCTTTCTTT
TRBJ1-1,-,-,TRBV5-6,CASSSLGGASTEAFF,TGTGCCAGCAGCTCGCTAGGAGGGGCAAGCACTGAAGCTTTCTTT
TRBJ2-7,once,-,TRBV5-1,CASSLRTSYEQYF,TGCGCCAGCAGCTTGAGGACATCCTACGAGCAGTACTTC
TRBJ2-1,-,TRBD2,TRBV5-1,CASSPLSRTSGLSQQFF,TGCGCCAGCAGCCCCCTATCGAGGACTAGCGGATTGTCACAGCAGTTCTTC
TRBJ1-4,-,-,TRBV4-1,CASSQSRRGKLFF,TGCGCCAGCAGCCAATCGAGGAGGGGAAAACTGTTTTTT
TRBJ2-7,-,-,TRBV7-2,CASSLEDFYEQYF,TGTGCCAGCAGCTTAGAAGATTTCTACGAGCAGTACTTC
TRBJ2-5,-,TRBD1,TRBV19,CASSRQGDETQYF,TGTGCCAGTAGTCGACAGGGGGATGAGACCCAGTACTTC
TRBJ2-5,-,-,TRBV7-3,CASSLGTRGGETQYF,TGTGCCAGCAGCCTCGGGACCCGGGGAGGAGAGACCCAGTACTTC
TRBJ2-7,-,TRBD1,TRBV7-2,CASSLIDRGIEQYF,TGTGCCAGCAGCTTAATAGACAGGGGAATCGAGCAGTACTTC
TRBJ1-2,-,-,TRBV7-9,CASSLDQGGYGYTF,TGTGCCAGCAGCTTAGACCAGGGTGGCTATGGCTACACCTTC
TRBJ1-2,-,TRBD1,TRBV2,CASSTGAEYGYTF,TGTGCCAGCAGTACAGGGGCGGAGTATGGCTACACCTTC
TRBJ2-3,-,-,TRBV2,CASSEGVDGGVTDTQYF,TGTGCCAGCAGTGAAGGGGTGGACGGCGGGGTGACAGATACGCAGTATTTT
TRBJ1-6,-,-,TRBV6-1,CASSDWGAPSPLHF,TGTGCCAGCAGTGATTGGGGCGCGCCGTCACCCCTCCACTTT
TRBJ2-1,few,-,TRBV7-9,CASSSLGGHNEQFF,TGTGCCAGCAGCTCCCTTGGGGGCCATAATGAGCAGTTCTTC